Sequencing of this T cell receptor beta chain was carried out in a study of T cell responses to AZD1222 COVID-19 vaccine. Study-wide context: Some second doses came at about 4 weeks and others at about 12 weeks; these were pooled. Overall study results and limits: Nearly half of spike-specific TCRs reportedly go after variant regions that carry no mutations.

With regard to this clone: Its target is not known.

Clones were read by immunoSEQ multiplex PCR, and TCRdb kept only the in-frame ones, dropping some. The profile shows under 95,000 clones, around 90% of them singletons. Germline CDR1 is SEHNR and CDR2 is FQNEAQ (reference sequence). This CDR3 is built from 16 residues. Deletions cut 2 bases from V and 6 bases from J, with 14 bases between. The sequence was collected from an adult in good health. This rearrangement joins TRBV7-9 to TRBJ1-6; possibly TRBD1 for D (6 bases). The source material was peripheral blood, sampled on day 0 of AZD1222 vaccination. CDR3 region: CASSLPGTQTNSPLHF. CDR3 bases: TGTGCCAGCAGCTTACCCGGGACACAAACTAATTCACCCCTCCACTTT.